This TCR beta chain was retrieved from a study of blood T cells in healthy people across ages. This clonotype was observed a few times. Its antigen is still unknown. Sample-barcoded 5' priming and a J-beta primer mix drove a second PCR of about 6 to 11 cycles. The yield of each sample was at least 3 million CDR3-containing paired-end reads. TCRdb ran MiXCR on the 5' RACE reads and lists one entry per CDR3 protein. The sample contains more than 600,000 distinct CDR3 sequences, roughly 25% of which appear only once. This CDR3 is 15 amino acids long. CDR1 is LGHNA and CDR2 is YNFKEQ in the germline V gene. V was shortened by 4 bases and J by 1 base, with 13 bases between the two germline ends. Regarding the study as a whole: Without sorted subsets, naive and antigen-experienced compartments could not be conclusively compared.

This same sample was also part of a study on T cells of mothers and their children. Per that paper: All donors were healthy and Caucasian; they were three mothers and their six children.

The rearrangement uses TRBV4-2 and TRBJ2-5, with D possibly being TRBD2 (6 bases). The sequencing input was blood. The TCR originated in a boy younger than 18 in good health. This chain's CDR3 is CASSLIIAAQETQYF. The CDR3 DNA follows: TGTGCCAGCAGCCTGATAATAGCGGCCCAAGAGACCCAGTACTTC.